Listed below are T cell receptor beta chains from one sample, sequenced in a study of blood T cell repertoires in COVID-19. TCRdb's copy holds only in-frame clones and misses some; the assay was immunoSEQ multiplex PCR. The sample yields around 130,000 clones, approximately 85% seen once. The sample consisted of peripheral blood. The receptors here all came from a human donor in a cohort sampled during active COVID-19. Both conserved end residues are part of each CDR3. The D gene is left open where the match is weak. For some rows the clone size is stated as once, few or many, or as a class when expanded; others skip it.

D,size,J,V,CDR3,DNA
TRBD2,NA,TRBJ2-1,TRBV24-1,CATSGRRGRTSGSNEQFF,TGTGCCACCAGCGGGCGCAGGGGGCGGACTAGCGGGAGCAATGAGCAGTTCTTC
NA,NA,TRBJ1-1,TRBV9,CASSVAGRGTEAFF,TGTGCCAGCAGCGTAGCGGGTCGGGGTACTGAAGCTTTCTTT
TRBD1,NA,TRBJ2-7,TRBV6-6,CASSPRQGVPSEQYF,TGTGCCAGCAGTCCCCGACAGGGGGTCCCGTCCGAGCAGTACTTC
NA,NA,TRBJ2-1,TRBV7-2,CASSQQLARNEQFF,TGTGCCAGCAGCCAACAACTAGCACGCAATGAGCAGTTCTTC
NA,NA,TRBJ2-5,TRBV12-5,CASGIKETQYF,TGTGCTAGTGGTATTAAAGAGACCCAGTACTTC
TRBD1,NA,TRBJ1-2,TRBV19,CASSIRLTGGNYGYTF,TGTGCCAGTAGTATAAGGTTGACAGGGGGTAACTATGGCTACACCTTC
TRBD1,few,TRBJ1-2,TRBV6-2/TRBV6-3,CASSDTGFGQGIYGYTF,TGTGCCAGCAGTGACACCGGCTTTGGACAGGGGATCTATGGCTACACCTTC
TRBD2,NA,TRBJ2-3,TRBV6-5,CATGRSWGTDTQYF,TGTGCCACCGGGAGGTCGTGGGGGACAGATACGCAGTATTTT
TRBD2,once,TRBJ2-1,TRBV6-1,CASSEPGLAGYEQFF,TGTGCCAGCAGTGAACCGGGACTAGCGGGATATGAGCAGTTCTTC
NA,NA,TRBJ2-1,TRBV6-2/TRBV6-3,CASSYSLRSYNEQFF,TGTGCCAGCAGTTACTCGCTACGGTCCTACAATGAGCAGTTCTTC
NA,NA,TRBJ1-2,TRBV21-1,CASQTKNYGYTF,TGTGCCAGCCAGACTAAGAACTATGGCTACACCTTC
NA,NA,TRBJ1-1,TRBV30,CAWSPPGPSNTEAFF,TGTGCCTGGAGCCCACCGGGTCCCTCGAACACTGAAGCTTTCTTT
TRBD2,NA,TRBJ2-2,TRBV7-9,CASSLARKGREFAGELFF,TGTGCCAGCAGCCTAGCCCGTAAGGGGCGGGAGTTCGCCGGGGAGCTGTTTTTT
NA,NA,TRBJ1-3,TRBV27,CASSLSGVGNTIYF,TGTGCCAGCAGTTTATCAGGGGTCGGAAACACCATATATTTT
TRBD2,NA,TRBJ2-3,TRBV4-3,CASSLAGGDTQYF,TGCGCCAGCAGCCTAGCGGGGGGTGATACGCAGTATTTT
TRBD1,NA,TRBJ1-1,TRBV18,CASALTDRRDTEAFF,TGTGCCAGCGCCTTGACGGACAGGCGGGACACTGAAGCTTTCTTT
NA,NA,TRBJ1-5,TRBV4-3,CASSHQQVGDNQPQHF,TGCGCCAGCAGCCACCAACAGGTTGGAGACAATCAGCCCCAGCATTTT
TRBD2,once,TRBJ2-1,TRBV9,CASSETSGRADEQFF,TGTGCCAGCAGCGAAACTAGCGGGAGGGCCGATGAGCAGTTCTTC
NA,NA,TRBJ1-1,TRBV5-6,CASSLGANEGTEAFF,TGTGCCAGCAGCTTGGGGGCTAACGAGGGAACTGAAGCTTTCTTT
NA,few,TRBJ1-6,TRBV7-6,CASSPQGIRGSPLHF,TGTGCCAGCAGTCCCCAGGGGATCAGGGGTTCACCCCTCCACTTT
NA,NA,TRBJ1-4,TRBV7-2,CASSPRGGFNEKLFF,TGTGCCAGCAGCCCCCGGGGGGGCTTCAATGAAAAACTGTTTTTT
NA,NA,TRBJ2-3,TRBV18,CASSPLPPEPRRDTQYF,TGTGCCAGCTCCCCATTACCCCCTGAGCCCCGGAGGGATACGCAGTATTTT
NA,NA,TRBJ1-2,TRBV5-6,CASSLWQGIRNGYTF,TGTGCCAGCAGCTTGTGGCAGGGGATTAGAAATGGCTACACCTTC
NA,NA,TRBJ2-1,TRBV12-3/TRBV12-4,CASSFYNEQFF,TGTGCCAGCAGTTTTTATAATGAGCAGTTCTTC
NA,NA,TRBJ2-2,TRBV25-1,CASSFWTPGDPGELFF,TGTGCCAGCAGTTTCTGGACACCGGGCGATCCCGGGGAGCTGTTTTTT
NA,once,TRBJ1-3,TRBV19,CASSIRTSQIGNTIYF,TGTGCCAGTAGTATCCGGACTTCCCAGATCGGAAACACCATATATTTT
TRBD1,NA,TRBJ1-1,TRBV2,CASSAGQGSTEAFF,TGTGCCAGCAGTGCCGGACAGGGAAGCACTGAAGCTTTCTTT
NA,few,TRBJ2-2,TRBV5-6,CASSPPLRDTGELFF,TGTGCCAGCAGCCCACCCCTCAGGGACACCGGGGAGCTGTTTTTT
NA,NA,TRBJ1-4,TRBV2,CASSEQRNEKLFF,TGTGCCAGCAGTGAACAGCGTAATGAAAAACTGTTTTTT
TRBD2,NA,TRBJ2-7,TRBV7-2,CASSLLRETSGASGEQYF,TGTGCCAGCAGCCTCCTTCGGGAGACTAGCGGGGCCTCGGGCGAGCAGTACTTC
NA,NA,TRBJ2-1,TRBV7-3,CASSLTPGSYNEQFF,TGTGCCAGCAGCTTAACTCCCGGCTCCTACAATGAGCAGTTCTTC
NA,NA,TRBJ2-3,TRBV5-1,CASSLSASSDTQYF,TGCGCCAGCAGCTTGTCTGCTAGTTCAGATACGCAGTATTTT
NA,NA,TRBJ1-5,TRBV19,CASSIEQGQPQHF,TGTGCCAGTAGTATCGAACAGGGTCAGCCCCAGCATTTT
TRBD1,NA,TRBJ2-4,TRBV18,CASSPRDRGGNIQYF,TGTGCCAGCTCACCAAGGGACAGGGGGGGAAACATTCAGTACTTC
NA,NA,TRBJ2-1,TRBV24-1,CATSESTSNEQFF,TGTGCCACCAGTGAATCCACTAGCAATGAGCAGTTCTTC
NA,NA,TRBJ1-5,TRBV19,CAGGARQPQHF,TGTGCCGGGGGGGCGCGGCAGCCCCAGCATTTT
TRBD2,NA,TRBJ2-3,TRBV4-3,CASSRERGPLSTDTQYF,TGCGCCAGCAGCCGAGAGCGGGGGCCTCTGAGCACAGATACGCAGTATTTT
NA,NA,TRBJ1-2,TRBV7-8,CASSPTQGRGYTF,TGTGCCAGCAGCCCGACGCAGGGTAGGGGCTACACCTTC
NA,NA,TRBJ1-4,TRBV5-1,CASSFGPRDEKLFF,TGCGCCAGCAGCTTTGGCCCGCGGGATGAAAAACTGTTTTTT
TRBD2,NA,TRBJ2-1,TRBV24-1,CATSPSGSLDEQFF,TGTGCCACCAGTCCTAGCGGGAGTTTAGATGAGCAGTTCTTC
NA,NA,TRBJ2-1,TRBV19,CAASTLPGSDPFF,TGTGCCGCCAGTACGCTCCCAGGTAGCGATCCGTTCTTC
NA,NA,TRBJ2-1,TRBV24-1,CATSGTPGRQAPTPYEQFF,TGTGCCACCAGTGGTACACCAGGACGACAGGCTCCCACCCCATATGAGCAGTTCTTC
NA,NA,TRBJ1-2,TRBV28,CASRQGEYGYTF,TGTGCCAGCAGACAGGGAGAGTATGGCTACACCTTC
NA,NA,TRBJ2-5,TRBV7-6,CASSLATGPRETQYF,TGTGCCAGCAGCTTAGCCACAGGGCCCCGAGAGACCCAGTACTTC
TRBD1,NA,TRBJ1-4,TRBV25-1,CASRDRRNEKLFF,TGTGCCAGCAGGGACAGGCGTAATGAAAAACTGTTTTTT
NA,NA,TRBJ1-5,TRBV6-5,CASSYIGQPQHF,TGTGCCAGCAGTTACATCGGTCAGCCCCAGCATTTT
NA,NA,TRBJ2-3,TRBV7-2,CASSPPGITDTQYF,TGTGCCAGCAGCCCCCCCGGTATCACAGATACGCAGTATTTT
NA,NA,TRBJ1-2,TRBV5-1,CASKPGDYGYTF,TGCGCCAGCAAGCCAGGCGATTATGGCTACACCTTC
NA,NA,TRBJ2-1,TRBV3-1/TRBV3-2,CASSHQDKFANEQFF,TGTGCCAGCAGCCATCAAGACAAGTTCGCCAATGAGCAGTTCTTC
TRBD2,NA,TRBJ2-1,TRBV7-6,CASTWRVHGRDEQFF,TGTGCCAGCACCTGGAGGGTCCACGGGAGGGATGAGCAGTTCTTC
NA,once,TRBJ1-1,TRBV10-3,CAISESRGTNTEAFF,TGTGCCATCAGTGAGTCTCGGGGGACGAACACTGAAGCTTTCTTT
TRBD1,NA,TRBJ2-3,TRBV27,CASTQTGEVDTQYF,TGTGCCAGCACCCAGACAGGGGAGGTGGATACGCAGTATTTT
NA,few,TRBJ1-3,TRBV6-1,CASSASGTPSGNTIYF,TGTGCCAGCAGTGCCTCCGGGACACCCTCTGGAAACACCATATATTTT
NA,NA,TRBJ2-3,TRBV5-6,CASSLTSADTQYF,TGTGCCAGCAGCTTGACGTCAGCAGATACGCAGTATTTT
NA,NA,TRBJ2-1,TRBV5-1,CASSLVAGSSYNEQFF,TGCGCCAGCAGCTTGGTCGCAGGAAGCTCCTACAATGAGCAGTTCTTC
NA,NA,TRBJ1-2,TRBV5-1,CASSLAQGGPYGYTF,TGCGCCAGCAGCTTGGCCCAGGGAGGCCCCTATGGCTACACCTTC
NA,NA,TRBJ2-5,TRBV7-8,CASRIGVVSAETQYF,TGTGCCAGCAGAATAGGGGTAGTGAGTGCGGAGACCCAGTACTTC
NA,few,TRBJ2-1,TRBV5-1,CASSLEPGLSYNEQFF,TGCGCCAGCAGCTTGGAACCAGGACTTTCCTACAATGAGCAGTTCTTC
TRBD2,NA,TRBJ2-2,TRBV27,CASMARPLAGVGGELFF,TGTGCCAGCATGGCCCGACCGCTAGCGGGAGTTGGCGGGGAGCTGTTTTTT